A single sample is the source of the 7 T cell receptor beta chains below, sequenced in a study of T cell responses to AZD1222 COVID-19 vaccine. The method was immunoSEQ multiplex PCR; TCRdb's version includes in-frame clones alone and lacks a portion of them. The data contain 95,000 to 150,000 clones, 92% of them singletons. The sample consisted of peripheral blood, taken on day 0 of AZD1222 vaccination. The source is an adult in good health.

This chain uses TRBV12-3 or TRBV12-4 with TRBJ1-1; 10 positions agree with TRBD1. CDR3 length: 13 residues. V shed 4 bases, J shed 9 bases, and the junction held 5 bases outside the gene matches. CDR3 in DNA: TGTGCCAGCAGTTCCCGGACAGGGGGTAAAGCTTTCTTT. Amino acid sequence: CASSSRTGGKAFF.

The V gene is TRBV7-9, the J gene TRBJ2-1; D tentatively fits TRBD1 or TRBD2 (5 bases each). Trimming shortened V by 5 bases and J by 5 bases, and 13 bases separated the two germline ends. This CDR3 has 14 residues. The germline CDR1 and CDR2 sequences are SEHNR and FQNEAQ (reference sequence). CDR3 coding DNA: TGTGCCAGCAGCATGCTGGGACGGAACAATGAGCAGTTCTTC. Its translation: CASSMLGRNNEQFF.

CDR3 residues: CASSSTGYGYTF. The CDR3 DNA sequence: TGTGCCAGCAGCTCAACAGGCTATGGCTACACCTTC. The rearrangement links TRBV5-8 to TRBJ1-2, with D possibly matching TRBD1 (5 bases). The germline V gene has CDR1 SGHTS and CDR2 YDEGEE. The CDR3 is 12 amino acids. Trimming took 3 bases from V and 4 from J, leaving 7 bases between them.

The rearrangement joins TRBV2 to TRBJ1-2; tentatively, D is TRBD1 (5 bases). Looked up from germline, CDR1 is SNHLY and CDR2 is FYNNEI. With 11 bases removed from V and 6 bases from J, the gap between germline ends came to 16 bases. There are 12 residues in the CDR3. CDR3 in amino acids: CAANRDWDGYTF. For the CDR3, the DNA is TGTGCCGCTAACCGGGACTGGGATGGCTACACCTTC.

The chain is built from TRBV9 and TRBJ1-3; unclear D gene. The CDR3 spans 13 residues. Germline values: CDR1 SGDLS, CDR2 YYNGEE. V was shortened by 3 bases and J by 0 bases, with 4 bases between the two germline ends. In DNA form, the CDR3 reads TGTGCCAGCAGCGCTCTCTCTGGAAACACCATATATTTT. It yields the protein CASSALSGNTIYF.

This clone was detected once. The chain has TRBV21-1 and TRBJ2-7. TRBV21-1 has pseudogene status. CDR3 length equals 14 residues. This CDR3 reads CASSKVGILYEQYV. The CDR3 coding sequence is TGTGCCAGCAGCAAGGTAGGGATCCTCTACGAGCAGTACGTC.

This rearrangement joins TRBV15 to TRBJ1-6; no clear D gene. Germline CDR1 LNHNV, CDR2 YYDKDF (reference sequence). V was shortened by 4 bases and J by 9 bases, with 16 bases between the two germline ends. The CDR3 is 15 residues long. For the CDR3, the DNA is TGTGCCACCAGCACGAAAGAGGGTTATGGTTCACCCCTCCACTTT. Its translation: CATSTKEGYGSPLHF.